These 23 T cell receptor beta chains were all obtained from the same sample, sequenced in a study of shared clonotypes between healthy human individuals (dated by TCRdb to 2018 to 2021). Libraries were made using the immunoSEQ multiplex PCR assay. Sourced from immuneACCESS, this table was stored by TCRdb with only in-frame sequences that have V and J called. A share of the clones is absent; for the studies checked, an unresolved V gene accounts for under half, and the remainder has no known explanation. This sample comprises about 2.2 million clones, roughly 93% of them detected only once. The top ten clonotypes cover 1.5% to 2% of the sample. CD8 naive samples were obtained by positive selection for CCR7 among CD45RO-negative cells, yielding a CD45RA+CCR7+ population from which TemRA cells were excluded. The sequencing input was naive CD8+ T cells from PBMCs. The intended sense of this specimen's cell subset or site label: CD45RA+CCR7+. All receptors come from a man between 18 and 29 years old in good health. Some clones in this sample may be carry-over from other donors' samples.

This clone was recorded only once. The genes are TRBV18 and TRBJ2-5; 10 bases are shared with TRBD2. The CDR3 extends over 18 amino acids. Unmatched junction bases numbered 10, after V lost 3 bases and J lost 0 bases. The germline V gene encodes CDR1 KGHSH and CDR2 LQKENI. The CDR3 nucleotides read TGTGCCAGCTCACCCCTCTTACCTAGCGGGAGTAACCAAGAGACCCAGTACTTC. It codes for CASSPLLPSGSNQETQYF.

This chain links TRBV19 with TRBJ2-7, with D possibly TRBD1 on 5 matching bases. The CDR3 totals 14 residues. Trimming took 0 bases from V and 6 from J, leaving 12 bases between them. Germline lookup yields CDR1 LNHDA and CDR2 SQIVND (reference sequence). The CDR3 loop reads CASSIDRVESEQYF. CDR3 coding DNA: TGTGCCAGTAGTATAGACAGGGTCGAGAGCGAGCAGTACTTC.

The V call is TRBV5-8, the J call TRBJ1-1; D is perhaps TRBD1 (5 bases). Deletions cut 3 bases from V and 0 bases from J, with 6 bases between. Germline V gives CDR1 SGHTS, CDR2 YDEGEE. CDR3 length: 13 amino acids. In nucleotides, the CDR3 is TGTGCCAGCAGCTGGACACTGAACACTGAAGCTTTCTTT. As protein: CASSWTLNTEAFF.

The chain joins TRBV11-2 to TRBJ2-5, with D tentatively TRBD2 (6 bases). The length of the CDR3 is 15 residues. Trimming left V 5 bases short and J 2 bases short, with 15 bases between. Looked up from germline, CDR1 is SGHAT and CDR2 is FQNNGV. CDR3 in amino acids: CASSPPGDRQETQYF. The CDR3 bases are TGTGCCAGCAGCCCCCCGGGGGACCGGCAAGAGACCCAGTACTTC. Combining the CDR3 with reference TRBV11-2 and TRBJ2-5 gives the whole variable domain EAGVAQSPRYKIIEKRQSVAFWCNPISGHATLYWYQQILGQGPKLLIQFQNNGVVDDSQLPKDRFSAERLKGVDSTLKIQPAKLEDSAVYLCASSPPGDRQETQYFGPGTRLLVL.

The rearrangement joins TRBV25-1 to TRBJ1-2, with a weak D call TRBD1 (6 bases). Per germline, CDR1 MGHDK and CDR2 SYGVNS. Trimming shortened V by 11 bases and J by 4 bases, and 17 bases separated the two germline ends. The CDR3 contains 13 residues. The CDR3 here is CARKYRASYGYTF. DNA for the CDR3: TGTGCCCGAAAGTACAGGGCCTCCTATGGCTACACCTTC.

V and J are TRBV18 and TRBJ1-1; D unclear. Trimming took 0 bases from V and 2 from J, leaving 13 bases between them. Germline V gene lookup returns CDR1 KGHSH and CDR2 LQKENI. The CDR3 extends over 16 amino acids. CDR3 region: CASSPPGAHRNTEAFF. In nucleotides, the CDR3 is TGTGCCAGCTCACCACCGGGTGCTCACCGAAACACTGAAGCTTTCTTT.

This chain links TRBV29-1 with TRBJ2-7, with TRBD1 as a possible D gene (5 bases). CDR3 length: 15 residues. V was clipped by 0 bases and J by 2 bases, with 14 bases between them. Germline CDR1 reads SQVTM; CDR2 reads ANQGSEA. The CDR3 here is CSVEDGASRTYEQYF. Written as DNA, the CDR3 is TGCAGCGTTGAAGATGGGGCCAGCCGGACCTACGAGCAGTACTTC.

This chain links TRBV6-5 with TRBJ2-1, with 8 nucleotides matching TRBD1. V trimming: 5 bases; J trimming: 0 bases; junction bases outside the gene matches: 3. Germline V gene data show CDR1 as MNHEY and CDR2 as SVGAGI. The CDR3 loop spans 15 amino acids. The CDR3 loop reads CASSADRDSYNEQFF. CDR3 coding DNA: TGTGCCAGCAGTGCGGACAGGGACTCCTACAATGAGCAGTTCTTC.

The chain recombines TRBV27 with TRBJ2-7; TRBD1 might be the D (6 bases). The germline V gene has CDR1 MNHEY and CDR2 SMNVEV (reference sequence). Trimming removed 0 bases at V and 6 bases at J, with 15 bases between. The CDR3 covers 15 residues. The CDR3 spells CASSLSGQGSSEQYF. CDR3 bases: TGTGCCAGCAGTTTATCTGGCCAGGGGTCGAGCGAGCAGTACTTC.

The V and J genes are TRBV7-9 and TRBJ2-2; D gene unclear. V dropped 5 bases and J dropped 2 bases, with 12 bases sitting between them. This CDR3 region has 15 residues. The germline V gene has CDR1 SEHNR and CDR2 FQNEAQ (reference sequence). CDR3 amino acids: CASSPPPPNTGELFF. The CDR3 nucleotides read TGTGCCAGCAGCCCGCCACCTCCCAACACCGGGGAGCTGTTTTTT.

V and J are TRBV5-4 and TRBJ2-3, with D unresolved. CDR3 length equals 11 residues. V shed 5 bases and J shed 3 bases, with 4 bases lying between them. The germline CDR1 and CDR2 sequences are SGHNT and YYREEE (reference sequence). CDR3 region: CASSQTDTQYF. The CDR3 DNA sequence: TGTGCCAGCAGTCAGACAGATACGCAGTATTTT. Filled out from reference TRBV5-4 and TRBJ2-3, the complete variable domain reads ETGVTQSPTHLIKTRGQQVTLRCSSQSGHNTVSWYQQALGQGPQFIFQYYREEENGRGNFPPRFSGLQFPNYSSELNVNALELDDSALYLCASSQTDTQYFGPGTRLTVL.

This clone is a singleton in its sample. The CDR3 DNA reads as TGTGCCAGCAGCCTCCAGGGCACCCAAGAGACCCAGTACTTC. Its translation: CASSLQGTQETQYF. The V call is TRBV2, the J call TRBJ2-5; tentative D call: TRBD1 (5 bases). Looked up from germline, CDR1 is SNHLY and CDR2 is FYNNEI. Trimming removed 6 bases at V and 1 base at J, with 12 bases between. The CDR3 runs to 14 residues.

V is TRBV5-1 and J is TRBJ1-2; a possible D gene is TRBD1 (5 bases). Germline CDR1 SGHRS, CDR2 YFSETQ. The V end was cut by 4 bases, the J end by 3 bases, with 19 bases between. CDR3 length: 16 residues. The CDR3 DNA sequence: TGCGCCAGCAGCCTGGGGCTCGCTACTTCCCACTATGGCTACACCTTC. Translation gives CASSLGLATSHYGYTF. Looking up the rest from reference TRBV5-1 and TRBJ1-2 gives the full variable domain: KAGVTQTPRYLIKTRGQQVTLSCSPISGHRSVSWYQQTPGQGLQFLFEYFSETQRNKGNFPGRFSGRQFSNSRSEMNVSTLELGDSALYLCASSLGLATSHYGYTFGSGTRLTVV.

The J gene is TRBJ2-2, the V gene TRBV4-1; TRBD1 aligns across 10 bases. This CDR3 spans 15 amino acids. V was clipped by 1 base and J by 4 bases; unmatched bases: 0. Germline V gene sequence: CDR1 MGHRA, CDR2 YSYEKL. The CDR3 loop is CASSQGQGATGELFF. CDR3 nucleotides: TGCGCCAGCAGCCAAGGACAGGGGGCCACCGGGGAGCTGTTTTTT.

The V call is TRBV11-2, the J call TRBJ2-2; no clear D gene. This CDR3 has 12 residues. V dropped 4 bases and J dropped 6 bases, with 6 bases sitting between them. CDR1 and CDR2 (germline): SGHAT, FQNNGV. CDR3 bases: TGTGCCAGCAGCTGGCGACCCGGGGAGCTGTTTTTT. Translation: CASSWRPGELFF.

This clone was detected only once. The genes are TRBV6-1 and TRBJ2-1; possible D gene TRBD2, 6 bases. Trimming removed 5 bases at V and 5 bases at J, with 16 bases between. The CDR3 length is 15 residues. Germline CDR1 reads MNHNS; CDR2 reads SASEGT. Written as DNA, the CDR3 is TGTGCCAGCAGTACCCTAGCGTTTACCGACAATGAGCAGTTCTTC. It specifies CASSTLAFTDNEQFF.

As DNA, the CDR3 is TGTGCCAGTAGTATGGAGGGCCTCTATCCAGATACGCAGTATTTT. Its translation: CASSMEGLYPDTQYF. This sequence joins TRBV19 and TRBJ2-3, with D maybe TRBD2 (6 bases). CDR3 length: 15 amino acids. The V gene lost 3 bases and the J gene lost 4 bases, with 14 bases spanning the gap. Germline CDR1 and CDR2: LNHDA and SQIVND (reference sequence).

The genes are TRBV7-2 and TRBJ2-3; D possibly corresponds to TRBD1 (5 bases). The germline V and J ends were trimmed by 5 bases and 0 bases, with 12 bases remaining between them. The CDR3 loop spans 15 amino acids. Germline assignment: CDR1 SGHTA and CDR2 FQGNSA. CDR3 sequence (DNA): TGTGCCAGCAGCGTTGGGGCAATAAGCACAGATACGCAGTATTTT. This encodes CASSVGAISTDTQYF.

The chain carries TRBV11-2 and TRBJ1-1; possibly TRBD1 for D (6 bases). V was trimmed by 5 bases and J by 1 base, leaving 11 bases between them. Germline values: CDR1 SGHAT, CDR2 FQNNGV. The CDR3 length is 14 residues. CDR3 in amino acids: CASSTGQSNTEAFF. DNA for the CDR3: TGTGCCAGCAGCACAGGACAGTCGAACACTGAAGCTTTCTTT.

J is TRBJ2-7 and V is TRBV5-1; 10 nucleotides line up with TRBD1. With V trimmed by 4 bases and J by 6 bases, 13 bases remained unmatched. The V gene's germline CDR1 is SGHRS and CDR2 YFSETQ. The length of the CDR3 is 16 residues. CDR3 bases: TGCGCCAGCAGCCTGAGGAGGGGACAGGGGAGTCGCGAGCAGTACTTC. This sequence encodes CASSLRRGQGSREQYF.

This chain connects TRBV21-1 to TRBJ2-7; the tabulated D call, TRBD2, remains unverified against the DNA. TRBV21-1 is assigned pseudogene status. This CDR3 comprises 16 residues. The CDR3, as DNA: TGTGCCAGCAGCAATTGGGCGGGTAAACTTGGGTACGAGCAGTACTTC. Its translation: CASSNWAGKLGYEQYF.

V usage is TRBV7-9 and J usage is TRBJ1-1; 8 nucleotides match TRBD1. The CDR3 totals 15 residues. The germline CDR1 and CDR2 sequences are SEHNR and FQNEAQ (reference sequence). After removal of 5 bases from V and 4 bases from J, the junction contained 9 bases not matched to a gene. CDR3: CASSPDRVGGTEAFF. The CDR3 nucleotides are TGTGCCAGCAGCCCGGACAGGGTCGGCGGCACTGAAGCTTTCTTT.

This clone was counted between two and nine times. The chain uses TRBV19 and TRBJ1-2; perhaps TRBD1 as D (5 bases). Looked up from germline, CDR1 is LNHDA and CDR2 is SQIVND (reference sequence). CDR3 length equals 14 residues. The V end was cut by 7 bases, the J end by 4 bases, with 16 bases between. Here the CDR3 DNA reads TGTGCCAGTATGTTTCGGGGCGGAGGCTATGGCTACACCTTC. Its translation: CASMFRGGGYGYTF.